The rows below give T cell receptor beta chains drawn from one sample of a study of blood T cell repertoires in COVID-19. Only in-frame clones appear in the TCRdb table, and some are missing; sequencing was by immunoSEQ multiplex PCR. The sample lists 290,000 or so clones, 80% to 95% occurring once. The sequenced material came from PBMCs or T cells enriched from blood (not recorded which). The receptors come from a woman aged 25 to 39 who had recovered from COVID-19. Both conserved end residues are part of each CDR3. The D gene is left open where the match is weak. Rows give clone size only sometimes, using once, few, many, or a class for an expanded clone.

>TRBJ2-1|-|TRBV18|TRBD2
CASSPMTSGTSRDEQFF
TGTGCCAGCTCACCAATGACTAGCGGGACCAGCAGGGATGAGCAGTTCTTC
>TRBJ2-1|-|TRBV28|-
CASSSMGLKDNEQFF
TGTGCCAGCAGCTCTATGGGGCTCAAAGACAATGAGCAGTTCTTC
>TRBJ2-7|-|TRBV6-5|-
CASRPLLVGVYEQYF
TGTGCCAGCAGGCCCCTTTTGGTAGGGGTCTACGAGCAGTACTTC
>TRBJ1-1|once|TRBV19|-
CASSIIVGTTDTEAFF
TGTGCCAGTAGTATAATAGTAGGGACAACGGACACTGAAGCTTTCTTT
>TRBJ2-2|-|TRBV5-4|TRBD2
CASSSGRDEAAGELFF
TGTGCCAGCAGCTCAGGGAGGGATGAAGCCGCCGGGGAGCTGTTTTTT
>TRBJ2-1|-|TRBV6-2/TRBV6-3|TRBD2
CASSWVPTASGRLRNEQFF
TGTGCCAGCAGCTGGGTTCCTACGGCTAGCGGGAGGCTTAGGAATGAGCAGTTCTTC
>TRBJ1-5|-|TRBV1|-
CTSSQDNGRTGGLSNQPQHF
TGCACCAGCAGCCAAGATAACGGAAGGACAGGGGGTCTTAGCAATCAGCCCCAGCATTTT
>TRBJ2-5|-|TRBV19|TRBD1
CASSTQGARETQYF
TGTGCCAGTAGTACCCAGGGGGCACGAGAGACCCAGTACTTC
>TRBJ2-3|-|TRBV7-6|TRBD2
CASSLASGRSTDTQYF
TGTGCCAGCAGCTTAGCTAGCGGGAGAAGCACAGATACGCAGTATTTT
>TRBJ2-2|-|TRBV13|-
CASTPRLANTGELFF
TGTGCCAGCACCCCCCGTCTAGCGAACACCGGGGAGCTGTTTTTT
>TRBJ1-2|-|TRBV19|-
CASSIIVGVEGGYTF
TGTGCCAGTAGTATTATCGTAGGGGTTGAAGGAGGCTACACCTTC
>TRBJ1-3|-|TRBV5-1|-
CASSLVGGHSGNTIYF
TGCGCCAGCAGCTTGGTTGGCGGACACTCTGGAAACACCATATATTTT
>TRBJ1-1|-|TRBV6-1|-
CASSDVGAKMNTEAFF
TGTGCCAGCAGTGATGTGGGAGCTAAGATGAACACTGAAGCTTTCTTT
>TRBJ2-1|-|TRBV21-1|-
CASSCTTSGGSYNEQFF
TGTGCCAGCAGCTGTACTACTAGCGGGGGCTCCTACAATGAGCAGTTCTTC
>TRBJ1-4|-|TRBV2|-
CASSQQLVATNEKLFF
TGTGCCAGCAGTCAACAGTTGGTGGCAACTAATGAAAAACTGTTTTTT
>TRBJ1-5|-|TRBV6-2/TRBV6-3|TRBD1
CASSSTFTRGTGVNQPQHF
TGTGCCAGCAGTTCCACGTTCACCCGAGGGACAGGGGTAAATCAGCCCCAGCATTTT
>TRBJ1-5|once|TRBV12-5|-
CASDPAAEPQHF
TGTGCTAGTGACCCAGCCGCGGAGCCCCAGCATTTT
>TRBJ2-2|few|TRBV6-5|-
CASSLDLPTGELFF
TGTGCCAGCAGCCTAGATCTCCCCACCGGGGAGCTGTTTTTT
>TRBJ2-1|-|TRBV7-2|TRBD2
CASSAGTSSYNEQFF
TGTGCCAGCAGCGCCGGGACTAGCTCCTACAATGAGCAGTTCTTC
>TRBJ1-2|-|TRBV5-1|-
CASSSSQDYGYTF
TGCGCCAGCAGCTCCTCTCAGGATTATGGCTACACCTTC
>TRBJ2-7|-|TRBV4-2|-
CASSQADTMEQYF
TGTGCCAGCAGCCAAGCGGACACTATGGAGCAGTACTTC
>TRBJ2-3|-|TRBV2|TRBD2
CASGRATSGFTDTQYF
TGTGCCAGCGGTCGGGCGACTAGCGGGTTCACAGATACGCAGTATTTT
>TRBJ1-1|-|TRBV5-6|TRBD1
CASSPTGAGSEAFF
TGTGCCAGCAGCCCGACAGGGGCGGGTTCTGAAGCTTTCTTT
>TRBJ2-2|-|TRBV7-3|TRBD1
CASSLRQGDTGELFF
TGTGCCAGCAGCTTACGACAGGGCGACACCGGGGAGCTGTTTTTT